The T cell receptor beta chain described here comes from a study of shared clonotypes between healthy human individuals. Concerning this clone: Its specificity is not known.

Some clones are missing from TCRdb's copy, which holds only in-frame ones; the method was immunoSEQ multiplex PCR. The data show under 1,900,000 clones, 98% to 99% seen once. Findings and limits, study-wide: The sampled material consisted only of blood, and tissue repertoires are likely to differ.

CDR1 and CDR2 from the germline V gene are LNHDA and SQIVND (reference sequence). This CDR3 has 13 residues. V was clipped by 3 bases and J by 2 bases, with 8 bases between them. Source material: naive CD4+ T cells sorted from blood. Subset reported: CD45RA+ positively selected. The receptor was derived from a man in his thirties or forties in good health. The gene calls are TRBV19 and TRBJ2-7, with a weak D call TRBD1 (5 bases). The CDR3 DNA reads as TGTGCCAGTAGTATCACAGGACCCTACGAGCAGTACTTC. Translated, it gives CASSITGPYEQYF.